This T cell receptor beta chain appears in the sequencing data of a study of T cells in localized non-small cell lung cancer. The table lists this clone with a few counts. Its antigen remains unidentified. General study points: In adjacent lung, a median roughly 60 of the top 100 tumor clones were found.

TCRdb's table, derived via immunoSEQ multiplex PCR, lists solely in-frame clones and lacks some. Among 1,700 or so clones listed, around 23% were seen once. V gave up 3 bases and J gave up 7 bases, with 10 bases separating them. This CDR3 region has 13 residues. Adjacent lung tissue lacking atypia was obtained at a distance of at least 2 cm from the tumor margin. V is TRBV7-1 and J is TRBJ1-5; D is undetermined. TRBV7-1 is annotated as an ORF whose role is uncertain. The receptor was derived from a female donor older than 55 with stage II squamous cell lung carcinoma. The starting material was normal lung tissue next to the tumor, obtained before any cancer treatment. CDR3 bases: TGTGCCAGCAGCTCCGTTGATGGGCAGCCCCAGCATTTT. It specifies CASSSVDGQPQHF.